This T cell receptor (beta chain) emerged from a study of shared clonotypes between healthy human individuals. 150 to 250 ng DNA, 30,000 or so T cell genomes, went into each sorted-subset replicate PCR. Libraries were prepared by immunoSEQ multiplex PCR; TCRdb keeps only in-frame clonotypes and omits some of them. This sample has around 2,000,000 clones, with roughly 94% found just once. This receptor was identified in a man between 18 and 35 years old in good health. The sequencing input was naive CD4+ T cells sorted from blood. Subset given: CD45RA+ positively selected.

CDR3 bases: TGTGCCAGCAGCTTATTATCACTAGCGCGGTCCTCGAACACCGGGGAGCTGTTTTTT. Its translation is CASSLLSLARSSNTGELFF. The chain uses TRBV5-6 and TRBJ2-2, with TRBD2 matching 7 bases. J gave up 0 bases and V 2 bases, and 13 bases lay outside the gene matches. CDR3 length equals 19 residues. Germline lookup yields CDR1 SGHDT and CDR2 YYEEEE.